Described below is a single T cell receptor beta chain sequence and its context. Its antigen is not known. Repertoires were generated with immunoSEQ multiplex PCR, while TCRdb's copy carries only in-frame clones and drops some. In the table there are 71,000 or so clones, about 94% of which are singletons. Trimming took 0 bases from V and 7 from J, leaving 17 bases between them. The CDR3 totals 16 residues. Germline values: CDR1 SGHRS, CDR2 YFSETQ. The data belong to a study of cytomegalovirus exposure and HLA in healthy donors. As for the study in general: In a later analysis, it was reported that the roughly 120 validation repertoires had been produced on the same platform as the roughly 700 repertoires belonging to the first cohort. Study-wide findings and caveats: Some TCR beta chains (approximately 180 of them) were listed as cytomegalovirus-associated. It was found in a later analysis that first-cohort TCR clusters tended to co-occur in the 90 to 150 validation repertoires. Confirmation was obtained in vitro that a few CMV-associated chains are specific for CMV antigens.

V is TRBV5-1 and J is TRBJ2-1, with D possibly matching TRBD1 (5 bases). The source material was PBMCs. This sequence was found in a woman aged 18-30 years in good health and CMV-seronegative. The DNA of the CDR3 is TGCGCCAGCAGCTTGGAAGGGGCGCCCCCGTTAAATGAGCAGTTCTTC. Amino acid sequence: CASSLEGAPPLNEQFF.